This TCR beta chain was sequenced in a study of T cells in Graves' hyperthyroidism and ophthalmopathy. The CDR3 regions of TCR beta were amplified from RNA transcripts. First-round RT-PCR of the TCR CDR3 relied on the HTBI primer set. TCRdb called the multiplex PCR reads again in MiXCR, with one record for every CDR3 protein. The sample includes about 480,000 distinct CDR3 sequences, 13% to 15% of them seen just once. The CDR3 totals 15 residues. The germline gives CDR1 KGHSH, CDR2 LQKENI. V lost 6 bases and J lost 1, with 15 bases in between. This clonotype was detected many times. The sequencing input was blood. This TCR was sampled from a woman aged 18 to 35 with Graves' hyperthyroidism. The chain carries TRBV18 and TRBJ1-1, with TRBD1 as a possible D gene (5 bases). The CDR3 region is CASSFRTDRNTEAFF. DNA of the CDR3: TGTGCCAGCTCCTTCAGAACTGACAGGAACACTGAAGCTTTCTTT.